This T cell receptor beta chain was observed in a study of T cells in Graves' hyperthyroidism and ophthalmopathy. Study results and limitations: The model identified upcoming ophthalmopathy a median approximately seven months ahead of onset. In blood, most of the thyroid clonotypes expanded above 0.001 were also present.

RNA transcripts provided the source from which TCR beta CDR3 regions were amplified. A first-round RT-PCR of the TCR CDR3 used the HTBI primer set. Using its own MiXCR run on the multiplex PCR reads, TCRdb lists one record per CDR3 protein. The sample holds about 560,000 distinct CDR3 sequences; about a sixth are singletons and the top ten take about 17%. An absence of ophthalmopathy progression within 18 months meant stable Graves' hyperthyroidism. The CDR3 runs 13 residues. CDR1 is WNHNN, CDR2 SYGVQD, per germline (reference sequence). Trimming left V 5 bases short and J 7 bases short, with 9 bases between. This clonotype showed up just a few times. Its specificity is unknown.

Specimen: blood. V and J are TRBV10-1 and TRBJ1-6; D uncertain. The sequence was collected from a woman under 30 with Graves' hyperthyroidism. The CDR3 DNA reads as TGCGCCAGCAGTAGTGGACGGAATTCACCCCTCCACTTT. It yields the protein CASSSGRNSPLHF.